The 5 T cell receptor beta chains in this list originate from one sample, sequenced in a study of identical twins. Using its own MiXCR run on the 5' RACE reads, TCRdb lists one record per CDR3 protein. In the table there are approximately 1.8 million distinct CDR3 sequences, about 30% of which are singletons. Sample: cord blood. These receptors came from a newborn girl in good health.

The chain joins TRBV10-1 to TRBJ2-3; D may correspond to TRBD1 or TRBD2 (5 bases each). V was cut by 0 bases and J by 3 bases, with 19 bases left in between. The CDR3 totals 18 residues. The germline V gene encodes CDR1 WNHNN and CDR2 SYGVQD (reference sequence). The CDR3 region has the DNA TGCGCCAGCAGTGAGTCCTACGCGAGCGGAGGACAAACAGATACGCAGTATTTT. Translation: CASSESYASGGQTDTQYF.

The CDR3 reads CASSQVKANGATDTQYF. The CDR3, as DNA: TGTGCCAGCAGCCAAGTCAAGGCTAACGGGGCTACAGATACGCAGTATTTT. This sequence joins TRBV4-2 and TRBJ2-3; either TRBD1 or TRBD2 may supply D (5 bases each). The CDR3 totals 17 residues. Trimming removed 1 base at V and 3 bases at J, with 17 bases between. Germline V gives CDR1 LGHNA, CDR2 YNFKEQ.

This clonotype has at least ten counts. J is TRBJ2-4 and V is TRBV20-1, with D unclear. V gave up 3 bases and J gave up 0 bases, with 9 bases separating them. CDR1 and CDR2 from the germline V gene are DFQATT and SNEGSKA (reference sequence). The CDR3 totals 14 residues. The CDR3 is CSASESSAKNIQYF. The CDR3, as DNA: TGCAGTGCTAGTGAAAGCTCAGCCAAAAACATTCAGTACTTC.

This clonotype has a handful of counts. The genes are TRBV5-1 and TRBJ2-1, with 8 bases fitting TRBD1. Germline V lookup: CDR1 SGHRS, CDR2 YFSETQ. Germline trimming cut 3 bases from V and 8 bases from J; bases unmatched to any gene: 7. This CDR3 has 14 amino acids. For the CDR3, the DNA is TGCGCCAGCAGCTCCCCAGCAGGGGGCGATGAGCAGTTCTTC. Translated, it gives CASSSPAGGDEQFF.

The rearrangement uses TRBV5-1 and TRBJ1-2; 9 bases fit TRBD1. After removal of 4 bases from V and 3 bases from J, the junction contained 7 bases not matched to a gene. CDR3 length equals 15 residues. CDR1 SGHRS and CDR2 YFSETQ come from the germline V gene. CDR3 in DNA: TGCGCCAGCAGCCTAGACAGGGGGAAAGACTATGGCTACACCTTC. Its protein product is CASSLDRGKDYGYTF.